This TCR beta chain is drawn from a study of OX40 agonist ivuxolimab in advanced cancers. TCRdb's copy holds only in-frame clones and misses some; the assay was immunoSEQ multiplex PCR. Found here are roughly 110,000 clones, about nine tenths of them singletons; the top ten hold more than 0.4%. Losses at the gene ends were 2 bases for V and 8 bases for J; bases not matched to a gene: 11. The CDR3 has 14 amino acids. Germline loops: CDR1 SQVTM, CDR2 ANQGSEA. This TCR derives from an adult with an advanced solid tumor such as melanoma, head and neck, liver or kidney cancer. Sequencing used CD4+ or CD8+ T cells sorted from blood, obtained in a trial of the OX40 agonist ivuxolimab. The rearrangement joins TRBV29-1 to TRBJ1-2; 7 bases are a match to TRBD1. This CDR3 reads CSVEHGQVYQGYTF. CDR3 DNA sequence: TGCAGCGTTGAACATGGACAGGTCTATCAGGGCTACACCTTC. The entire variable domain, with the rest obtained from reference TRBV29-1 and TRBJ1-2, is as follows: SAVISQKPSRDICQRGTSLTIQCQVDSQVTMMFWYRQQPGQSLTLIATANQGSEATYESGFVIDKFPISRPNLTFSTLTVSNMSPEDSSIYLCSVEHGQVYQGYTFGSGTRLTVV.